The 32 T cell receptor beta chains below were found in one sample sequenced in a study of blood T cell repertoires in COVID-19. This table comes from immunoSEQ multiplex PCR, and its TCRdb copy is limited to in-frame clones, with some not included. The table has about 46,000 clones, approximately 82% seen once. Sequencing was done on a sample of peripheral blood. The source of these receptors is a woman of 80 years or more with acute or convalescent COVID-19.

The chain combines TRBV6-5 with TRBJ2-2; D is undetermined. Germline V gene lookup returns CDR1 MNHEY and CDR2 SVGAGI. The CDR3 has 15 amino acids. V dropped 0 bases and J dropped 4 bases, with 9 bases sitting between them. DNA of the CDR3: TGTGCCAGCAGTTACTCCCCAACTACCACCGGGGAGCTGTTTTTT. Translated, it gives CASSYSPTTTGELFF.

This chain joins TRBV11-2 and TRBJ2-5; TRBD2 might be the D (5 bases). This CDR3 is built from 13 residues. CDR1 SGHAT and CDR2 FQNNGV come from the germline V gene. Between the trimmed V and J ends, which lost 3 bases and 5 bases, there was a span of 10 bases. The CDR3 here is CASSFGLAETQYF. CDR3 bases: TGTGCCAGCAGCTTCGGACTTGCGGAGACCCAGTACTTC.

V and J are TRBV4-1 and TRBJ2-1; unclear D gene. The germline V gene has CDR1 MGHRA and CDR2 YSYEKL. V gave up 1 base and J gave up 7 bases, with 8 bases separating them. This CDR3 has 13 residues. CDR3 DNA sequence: TGCGCCAGCAGCCAAGGGGCCATTAATGAGCAGTTCTTC. Translated, it gives CASSQGAINEQFF.

The gene calls are TRBV30 and TRBJ1-3, with TRBD1 as a possible D gene (5 bases). Germline V CDR1 and CDR2: GTSNPN, SVGIG (reference sequence). This CDR3 has 17 residues. Trimming shortened V by 0 bases and J by 2 bases, and 17 bases separated the two germline ends. The CDR3 protein is CAWSVRTRGVTGNTIYF. DNA for the CDR3: TGTGCCTGGAGTGTAAGGACAAGAGGAGTAACTGGAAACACCATATATTTT.

The gene calls are TRBV6-1 and TRBJ2-7; 7 bases match TRBD2. V was clipped by 2 bases and J by 12 bases; unmatched bases: 7. Germline lookup yields CDR1 MNHNS and CDR2 SASEGT. This CDR3 has 12 residues. CDR3 protein: CASSELSGVWYF. CDR3 DNA: TGTGCCAGCAGTGAACTGAGCGGGGTATGGTACTTC.

V usage is TRBV19 and J usage is TRBJ1-5; the D is unclear. The CDR3 spans 13 residues. Per the germline V gene, CDR1 is LNHDA and CDR2 is SQIVND (reference sequence). Trimming took 5 bases from V and 4 from J, leaving 9 bases between them. CDR3 DNA sequence: TGTGCCAGTAGTTCAGAGGCAAATCAGCCCCAGCATTTT. The encoded protein is CASSSEANQPQHF.

This sequence joins TRBV2 and TRBJ2-1, with D possibly being TRBD2 (5 bases). There are 15 residues in the CDR3. The V end was cut by 4 bases, the J end by 0 bases, with 10 bases between. Germline values: CDR1 SNHLY, CDR2 FYNNEI. The CDR3 nucleotides are TGTGCCAGCAGTGTCGGGGAGAGCTCCTACAATGAGCAGTTCTTC. Translating it yields CASSVGESSYNEQFF. The variable domain in full, completed from reference TRBV2 and TRBJ2-1, reads EPEVTQTPSHQVTQMGQEVILRCVPISNHLYFYWYRQILGQKVEFLVSFYNNEISEKSEIFDDQFSVERPDGSNFTLKIRSTKLEDSAMYFCASSVGESSYNEQFFGPGTRLTVL.

The J gene is TRBJ2-3, the V gene TRBV5-1, with 10 bases aligning to TRBD1. CDR3 size: 18 residues. Germline V gene sequence: CDR1 SGHRS, CDR2 YFSETQ. V lost 5 bases to trimming and J lost 2 bases; unmatched junction nucleotides: 14. The CDR3 loop is CASRRGGTGTGVTDTQYF. The CDR3 DNA sequence: TGCGCCAGCAGGAGGGGAGGAACCGGGACAGGGGTCACAGATACGCAGTATTTT.

This chain connects TRBV30 to TRBJ1-2; D call uncertain. V was shortened by 2 bases and J by 1 base, with 8 bases between the two germline ends. The CDR3 is made up of 13 amino acids. Looked up from germline, CDR1 is GTSNPN and CDR2 is SVGIG (reference sequence). For the CDR3, the DNA is TGTGCCTGGAGTCCAGCGGGTAACTATGGCTACACCTTC. Its protein product is CAWSPAGNYGYTF.

In the case of this clone: The germline gene is not matched at one end of the junction; a read error may be the cause. The rearrangement uses TRBV7-7 and TRBJ1-2; D is possibly TRBD1 (6 bases). The CDR3 runs to 16 residues. Germline V gene sequence: CDR1 SSHAT, CDR2 FNYEAQ (reference sequence). The CDR3 is CASSLVPPQGPHGYTF. The DNA of the CDR3 is TGTGCTAGCAGCTTAGTCCCCCCCCAGGGGCCCCATGGCTACACCTTC.

The chain uses TRBV25-1 and TRBJ2-7, with 7 bases matching TRBD2. J gave up 3 bases and V 7 bases, and 9 bases lay outside the gene matches. The germline V gene encodes CDR1 MGHDK and CDR2 SYGVNS. CDR3 length: 14 residues. CDR3 sequence: CASMGGITFYEQYF. The CDR3, as DNA: TGTGCCAGCATGGGGGGGATTACCTTCTACGAGCAGTACTTC.

The V call is TRBV6-5, the J call TRBJ2-4; 8 nucleotides match TRBD1. Germline V gene sequence: CDR1 MNHEY, CDR2 SVGAGI. V shed 6 bases, J shed 8 bases, and the junction held 12 bases outside the gene matches. CDR3 length equals 15 residues. CDR3 nucleotides: TGTGCCAGCAGGGAGACAGGGGTTCGCGGTGACATTCAGTACTTC. Its protein is CASRETGVRGDIQYF.

The chain combines TRBV7-6 with TRBJ1-4, with TRBD1 identical over 7 bases. From germline, CDR1 is SGHVS and CDR2 FNYEAQ. J gave up 3 bases and V 4 bases, and 8 bases lay outside the gene matches. There are 16 residues in the CDR3. CDR3 nucleotide sequence: TGTGCCAGCAGCTCAAACAGGGGAGCACCTAATGAAAAACTGTTTTTT. Translating gives CASSSNRGAPNEKLFF.

The CDR3 protein is CASSQGLGYRDTQYF. The CDR3 nucleotides are TGTGCCAGCAGCCAAGGACTAGGCTATCGAGATACGCAGTATTTT. V and J are TRBV7-2 and TRBJ2-3; 7 bases line up with TRBD2. V shed 5 bases and J 5 bases; nucleotides not matched to a gene: 10. The CDR3 contains 15 residues. Germline V gives CDR1 SGHTA, CDR2 FQGNSA.

This clone was observed a handful of times. V and J are TRBV10-3 and TRBJ2-3, with 8 bases that match TRBD1. V was pared by 10 bases and J by 4 bases, with 7 bases of the junction left unmatched. This CDR3 comprises 13 residues. Looked up from germline, CDR1 is ENHRY and CDR2 is SYGVKD. The CDR3 loop reads CATQGESADTQYF. The CDR3 DNA is TGTGCCACACAGGGGGAATCCGCAGATACGCAGTATTTT.

The chain combines TRBV19 with TRBJ2-3; TRBD2 matches at 14 bases. CDR3 length equals 14 residues. V was pared by 9 bases and J by 6 bases, with 5 bases of the junction left unmatched. Germline V gene lookup returns CDR1 LNHDA and CDR2 SQIVND (reference sequence). CDR3 protein: CASRTSGGSDTQYF. The CDR3 DNA reads TGTGCCAGCAGGACTAGCGGGGGGTCGGATACGCAGTATTTT. The complete variable domain, with remaining parts taken from reference TRBV19 and TRBJ2-3, reads DGGITQSPKYLFRKEGQNVTLSCEQNLNHDAMYWYRQDPGQGLRLIYYSQIVNDFQKGDIAEGYSVSREKKESFPLTVTSAQKNPTAFYLCASRTSGGSDTQYFGPGTRLTVL.

This clone occurred a few times. This chain links TRBV2 with TRBJ1-3; no reliable D call. The V end lost 10 bases, the J end lost 0 bases, and 13 bases lay between the germline ends. The CDR3 consists of 14 residues. Germline CDR1 and CDR2: SNHLY and FYNNEI. The CDR3 protein is CATQYRSSGNTIYF. In nucleotides, the CDR3 is TGTGCCACCCAGTACAGAAGCTCTGGAAACACCATATATTTT.

This clone was detected once. This chain connects TRBV7-9 to TRBJ1-1, with D possibly TRBD1 on 5 matching bases. With 8 bases removed from V and 1 base from J, the gap between germline ends came to 17 bases. This CDR3 is 15 amino acids long. CDR1 is SEHNR and CDR2 is FQNEAQ in the germline V gene (reference sequence). The CDR3 loop is CASGSPGGGNTEAFF. DNA of the CDR3: TGTGCCAGCGGTTCGCCCGGGGGGGGGAACACTGAAGCTTTCTTT.

The rearrangement uses TRBV6-5 and TRBJ1-1; 7 nucleotides match TRBD1. This CDR3 is built from 13 residues. The germline CDR1 and CDR2 sequences are MNHEY and SVGAGI. V shed 0 bases and J 7 bases; nucleotides not matched to a gene: 2. In DNA, the CDR3 is TGTGCCAGCAGTTACTCAGGGGGCTTTGAAGCTTTCTTT. Its translation: CASSYSGGFEAFF.

V usage is TRBV30 and J usage is TRBJ1-5; 7 bases match TRBD1. CDR1 GTSNPN and CDR2 SVGIG come from the germline V gene (reference sequence). Trimming took 2 bases from V and 4 from J; bases not matched to a gene: 5. This CDR3 comprises 14 residues. The CDR3 loop is CAWSKAGGNQPQHF. The CDR3 nucleotides are TGTGCCTGGAGTAAGGCAGGGGGGAATCAGCCCCAGCATTTT. Together with reference TRBV30 and TRBJ1-5, the CDR3 gives the full variable domain: SQTIHQWPATLVQPVGSPLSLECTVEGTSNPNLYWYRQAAGRGLQLLFYSVGIGQISSEVPQNLSASRPQDRQFILSSKKLLLSDSGFYLCAWSKAGGNQPQHFGDGTRLSIL.

V gene TRBV2 combines with J gene TRBJ2-5, with 11 bases fitting TRBD1. The CDR3 is made up of 15 amino acids. Unmatched junction bases numbered 3, after V lost 5 bases and J lost 1 base. CDR1 is SNHLY, CDR2 FYNNEI, per germline. CDR3 bases: TGTGCCAGCAGTTGGGACAGGGGGTTCCAAGAGACCCAGTACTTC. Translating gives CASSWDRGFQETQYF. Full variable domain (rest looked up from reference TRBV2 and TRBJ2-5): EPEVTQTPSHQVTQMGQEVILRCVPISNHLYFYWYRQILGQKVEFLVSFYNNEISEKSEIFDDQFSVERPDGSNFTLKIRSTKLEDSAMYFCASSWDRGFQETQYFGPGTRLLVL.

The V gene is TRBV7-8, the J gene TRBJ2-7, with no clear D. This CDR3 region has 12 residues. V lost 1 base and J lost 4, with 5 bases in between. Germline CDR1 is SGHVS and CDR2 is FQNEAQ. The CDR3 sequence: CASSLGEYEQYF. CDR3 nucleotides: TGTGCCAGCAGCTTAGGAGAATACGAGCAGTACTTC. Full variable domain (missing parts from reference TRBV7-8 and TRBJ2-7): GAGVSQSPRYKVAKRGQDVALRCDPISGHVSLFWYQQALGQGPEFLTYFQNEAQLDKSGLPSDRFFAERPEGSVSTLKIQRTQQEDSAVYLCASSLGEYEQYFGPGTRLTVT.

The chain combines TRBV11-2 with TRBJ1-1; a weak D match, TRBD1 (5 bases). The CDR3 has 13 residues. Trimming took off 3 bases at V and 1 base at J, with 6 bases between the two ends. Germline CDR1 and CDR2: SGHAT and FQNNGV. CDR3 in DNA: TGTGCCAGCAGCTTCGACAGGAACACTGAAGCTTTCTTT. This sequence encodes CASSFDRNTEAFF. The variable domain in full, completed from reference TRBV11-2 and TRBJ1-1, reads EAGVAQSPRYKIIEKRQSVAFWCNPISGHATLYWYQQILGQGPKLLIQFQNNGVVDDSQLPKDRFSAERLKGVDSTLKIQPAKLEDSAVYLCASSFDRNTEAFFGQGTRLTVV.

The J gene is TRBJ2-2, the V gene TRBV4-1, with 7 bases fitting TRBD1. CDR1 and CDR2 (germline): MGHRA, YSYEKL. The CDR3 is 16 residues long. Trimming at V came to 3 bases and at J to 1 base, leaving 5 bases not matched to a gene. The CDR3 DNA follows: TGCGCCAGCAGCCAGCAACAGGGGCGGAACACCGGGGAGCTGTTTTTT. It encodes CASSQQQGRNTGELFF.

The chain has TRBV9 and TRBJ2-3; D unclear. This CDR3 spans 16 amino acids. Germline CDR1 reads SGDLS; CDR2 reads YYNGEE. V was cut by 0 bases and J by 2 bases, with 13 bases left in between. CDR3 bases: TGTGCCAGCAGCGTAGCGCCAGCGAGCTCCACAGATACGCAGTATTTT. This translates into CASSVAPASSTDTQYF.

This sequence joins TRBV27 and TRBJ1-1; weak D call: TRBD1 (5 bases). This CDR3 contains 15 residues. Germline V lookup: CDR1 MNHEY, CDR2 SMNVEV (reference sequence). V lost 5 bases, J lost 6 bases, and 19 bases lay in between. For the CDR3, the DNA is TGTGCCAGCAGTCGAAAGAAACACGCGGGGGCTGAAGCTTTCTTT. Translating gives CASSRKKHAGAEAFF.

This chain joins TRBV18 and TRBJ2-1, with 9 nucleotides matching TRBD1. CDR1 is KGHSH and CDR2 is LQKENI in the germline V gene. CDR3 length: 16 amino acids. The V gene end was trimmed by 5 bases and the J gene end by 1 base; junction bases not matched to a gene: 6. In nucleotides, the CDR3 is TGTGCCAGCTCAGCGACAGGGGGGCCTTCCTACAATGAGCAGTTCTTC. Amino acids: CASSATGGPSYNEQFF.

This rearrangement joins TRBV7-9 to TRBJ2-7; D perhaps matches TRBD2 (5 bases). Germline-derived CDR1 and CDR2 are SEHNR and FQNEAQ (reference sequence). This CDR3 is built from 15 residues. V dropped 0 bases and J dropped 7 bases, with 16 bases sitting between them. CDR3 in amino acids: CASSLASLRGEEQYF. CDR3 sequence (DNA): TGTGCCAGCAGCTTAGCGAGTCTCCGGGGAGAAGAGCAGTACTTC.

This chain links TRBV7-3 with TRBJ2-6, with D possibly TRBD1 on 5 matching bases. CDR1 is SGHTA, CDR2 FQGTGA, per germline. The CDR3 length is 14 residues. Trimming took off 4 bases at V and 2 bases at J, with 6 bases between the two ends. The CDR3 spells CASSSGTGANVLTF. The CDR3 region has the DNA TGTGCCAGCAGCTCAGGGACTGGGGCCAACGTCCTGACTTTC. Filled out from reference TRBV7-3 and TRBJ2-6, the complete variable domain reads GAGVSQTPSNKVTEKGKYVELRCDPISGHTALYWYRQSLGQGPEFLIYFQGTGAADDSGLPNDRFFAVRPEGSVSTLKIQRTERGDSAVYLCASSSGTGANVLTFGAGSRLTVL.

The chain carries TRBV29-1 and TRBJ1-1; D is ambiguous. CDR3 length equals 16 residues. Germline-derived CDR1 and CDR2 are SQVTM and ANQGSEA. V lost 7 bases and J lost 0, with 21 bases in between. The CDR3 spells CSASHNPRGMNTEAFF. CDR3 bases: TGCAGCGCCTCACATAATCCGAGAGGGATGAACACTGAAGCTTTCTTT.

The chain couples TRBV7-2 to TRBJ2-3, with D tentatively TRBD1 (6 bases). With 5 bases removed from V and 5 bases from J, the gap between germline ends came to 17 bases. Germline CDR1 and CDR2: SGHTA and FQGNSA. The CDR3 has 15 amino acids. CDR3 sequence: CASSPRGQIGDTQYF. The CDR3 DNA is TGTGCCAGCAGCCCACGAGGACAGATCGGAGATACGCAGTATTTT.

The rearrangement links TRBV27 to TRBJ1-2; TRBD1 matches at 8 bases. CDR1 is MNHEY and CDR2 is SMNVEV in the germline V gene (reference sequence). V lost 1 base and J lost 2; bases outside the gene matches: 3. The CDR3 totals 15 residues. The CDR3, as DNA: TGTGCCAGCAGTTTATATGGACAGGGCAACTATGGCTACACCTTC. Its protein product is CASSLYGQGNYGYTF.